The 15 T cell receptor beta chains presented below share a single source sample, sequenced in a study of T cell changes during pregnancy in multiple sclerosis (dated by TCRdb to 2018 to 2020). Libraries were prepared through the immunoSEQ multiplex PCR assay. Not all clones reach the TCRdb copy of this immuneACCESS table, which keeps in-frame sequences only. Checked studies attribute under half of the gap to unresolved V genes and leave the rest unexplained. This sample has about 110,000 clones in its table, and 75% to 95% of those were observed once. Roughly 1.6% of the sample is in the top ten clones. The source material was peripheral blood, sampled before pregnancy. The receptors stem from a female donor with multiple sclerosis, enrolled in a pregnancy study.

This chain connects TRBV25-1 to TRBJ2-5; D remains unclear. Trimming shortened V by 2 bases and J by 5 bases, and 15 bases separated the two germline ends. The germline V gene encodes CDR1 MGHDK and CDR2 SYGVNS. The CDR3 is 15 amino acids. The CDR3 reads CASSEPQSVGETQYF. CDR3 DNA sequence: TGTGCCAGCAGTGAACCCCAAAGCGTTGGGGAGACCCAGTACTTC.

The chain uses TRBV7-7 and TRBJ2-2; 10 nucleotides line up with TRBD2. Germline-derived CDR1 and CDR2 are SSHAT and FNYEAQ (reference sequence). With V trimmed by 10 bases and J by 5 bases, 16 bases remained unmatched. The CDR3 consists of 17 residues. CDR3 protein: CATSRVLAGVWTGELFF. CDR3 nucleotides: TGTGCCACCTCCCGAGTCCTAGCGGGGGTTTGGACCGGGGAGCTGTTTTTT.

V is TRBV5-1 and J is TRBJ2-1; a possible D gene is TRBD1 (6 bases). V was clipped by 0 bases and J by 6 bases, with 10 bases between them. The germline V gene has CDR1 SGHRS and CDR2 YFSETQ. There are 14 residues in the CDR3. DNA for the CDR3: TGCGCCAGCAGCTTGGCCGGACAGAGCAATGAGCAGTTCTTC. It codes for CASSLAGQSNEQFF.

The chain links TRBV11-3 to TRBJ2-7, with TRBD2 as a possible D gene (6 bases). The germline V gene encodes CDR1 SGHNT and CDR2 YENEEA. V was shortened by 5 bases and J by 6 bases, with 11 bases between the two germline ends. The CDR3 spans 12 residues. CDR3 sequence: CASSRTSLEQYF. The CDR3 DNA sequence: TGTGCCAGCAGCCGCACTAGCCTCGAGCAGTACTTC.

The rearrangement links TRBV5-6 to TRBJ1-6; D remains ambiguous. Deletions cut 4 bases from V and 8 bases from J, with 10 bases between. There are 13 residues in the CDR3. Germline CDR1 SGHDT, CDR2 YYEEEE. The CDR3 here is CASSLDVDSPLHF. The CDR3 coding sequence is TGTGCCAGCAGCCTGGACGTAGATTCACCCCTCCACTTT.

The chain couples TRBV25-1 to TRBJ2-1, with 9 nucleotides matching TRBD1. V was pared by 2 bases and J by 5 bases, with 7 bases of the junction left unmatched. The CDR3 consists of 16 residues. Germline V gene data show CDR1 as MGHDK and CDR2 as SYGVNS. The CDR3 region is CASSEVRGQGNNEQFF. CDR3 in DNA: TGTGCCAGCAGTGAAGTGCGTGGACAGGGGAACAATGAGCAGTTCTTC.

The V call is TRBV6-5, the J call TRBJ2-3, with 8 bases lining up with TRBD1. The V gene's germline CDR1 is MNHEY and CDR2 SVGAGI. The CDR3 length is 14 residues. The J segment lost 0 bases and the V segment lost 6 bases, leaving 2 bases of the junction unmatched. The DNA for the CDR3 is TGTGCCAGCAGGAGGACAGGGAGCACAGATACGCAGTATTTT. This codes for CASRRTGSTDTQYF.

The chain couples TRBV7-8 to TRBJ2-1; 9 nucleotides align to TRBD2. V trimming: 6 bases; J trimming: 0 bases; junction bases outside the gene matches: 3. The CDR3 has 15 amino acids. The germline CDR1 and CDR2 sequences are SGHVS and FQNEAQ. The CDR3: CASSPGLASYNEQFF. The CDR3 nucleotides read TGTGCCAGCAGTCCGGGACTAGCCTCCTACAATGAGCAGTTCTTC. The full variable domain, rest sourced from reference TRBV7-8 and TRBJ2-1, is GAGVSQSPRYKVAKRGQDVALRCDPISGHVSLFWYQQALGQGPEFLTYFQNEAQLDKSGLPSDRFFAERPEGSVSTLKIQRTQQEDSAVYLCASSPGLASYNEQFFGPGTRLTVL.

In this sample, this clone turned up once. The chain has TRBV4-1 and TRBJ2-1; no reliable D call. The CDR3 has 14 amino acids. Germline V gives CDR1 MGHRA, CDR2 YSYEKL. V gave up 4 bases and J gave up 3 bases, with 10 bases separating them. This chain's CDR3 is CASSPLGSYNEQFF. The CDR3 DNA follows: TGCGCCAGCAGCCCCCTAGGAAGCTACAATGAGCAGTTCTTC.

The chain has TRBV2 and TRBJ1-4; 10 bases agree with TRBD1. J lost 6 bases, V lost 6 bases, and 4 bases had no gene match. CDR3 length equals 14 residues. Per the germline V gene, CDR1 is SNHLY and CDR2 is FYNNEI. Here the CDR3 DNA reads TGTGCCAGCAGCGCCGGGACAGGGGATGAAAAACTGTTTTTT. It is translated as CASSAGTGDEKLFF.

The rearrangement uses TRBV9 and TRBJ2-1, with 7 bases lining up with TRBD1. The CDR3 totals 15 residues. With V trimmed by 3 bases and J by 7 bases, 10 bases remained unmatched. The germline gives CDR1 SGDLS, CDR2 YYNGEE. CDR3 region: CASSARSGGRNEQFF. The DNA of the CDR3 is TGTGCCAGCAGCGCAAGGTCAGGGGGTAGGAATGAGCAGTTCTTC.

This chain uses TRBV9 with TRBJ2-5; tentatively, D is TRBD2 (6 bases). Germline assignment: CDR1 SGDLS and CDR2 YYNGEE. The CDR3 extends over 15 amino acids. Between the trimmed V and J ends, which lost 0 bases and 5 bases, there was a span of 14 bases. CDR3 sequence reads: CASSVVTGVGETQYF. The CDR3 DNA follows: TGTGCCAGCAGCGTAGTCACGGGGGTGGGGGAGACCCAGTACTTC.

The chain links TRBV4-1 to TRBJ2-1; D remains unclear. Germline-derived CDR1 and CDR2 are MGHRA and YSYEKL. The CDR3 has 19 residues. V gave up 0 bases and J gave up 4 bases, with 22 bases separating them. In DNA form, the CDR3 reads TGCGCCAGCAGCCAAGATTTGGTTCCACTAAGGTCCGAATACAATGAGCAGTTCTTC. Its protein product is CASSQDLVPLRSEYNEQFF.

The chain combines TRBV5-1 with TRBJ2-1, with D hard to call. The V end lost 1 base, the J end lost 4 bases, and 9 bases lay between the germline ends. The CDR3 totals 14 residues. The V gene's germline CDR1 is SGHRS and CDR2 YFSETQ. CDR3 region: CASSLPRGYNEQFF. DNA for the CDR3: TGCGCCAGCAGCTTGCCGAGAGGTTACAATGAGCAGTTCTTC.

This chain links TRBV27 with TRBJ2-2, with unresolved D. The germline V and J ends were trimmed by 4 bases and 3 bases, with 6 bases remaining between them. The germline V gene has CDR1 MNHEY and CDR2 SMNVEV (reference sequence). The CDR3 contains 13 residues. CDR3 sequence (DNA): TGTGCCAGCAGTTACCTACACACCGGGGAGCTGTTTTTT. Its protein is CASSYLHTGELFF.